These 30 T cell receptor beta chains came from one sample sequenced in a study of blood T cell repertoires in COVID-19. Using immunoSEQ multiplex PCR, the repertoire was profiled, and TCRdb retains in-frame clones only, with some absent. This sample has about 230,000 clones, with over 80% found just once. Sequencing was carried out using peripheral blood. Receptors were obtained from a man aged 35 to 55 with acute or convalescent COVID-19.

The chain couples TRBV20-1 to TRBJ2-5, with 7 bases that match TRBD2. CDR1 is DFQATT, CDR2 SNEGSKA, per germline (reference sequence). After removal of 3 bases from V and 7 bases from J, the junction contained 8 bases not matched to a gene. The CDR3 runs to 13 residues. CDR3 residues: CSASLAALRTQYF. The CDR3 DNA reads as TGCAGTGCTAGTCTAGCGGCCCTCAGGACCCAGTACTTC.

The chain carries TRBV29-1 and TRBJ2-5; maybe TRBD1 (5 bases). Per the germline V gene, CDR1 is SQVTM and CDR2 is ANQGSEA. There are 13 residues in the CDR3. Trimming took 6 bases from V and 2 from J, leaving 13 bases between them. CDR3 residues: CSVQRGIQETQYF. In DNA, the CDR3 is TGCAGCGTCCAAAGGGGCATACAAGAGACCCAGTACTTC.

The gene calls are TRBV2 and TRBJ2-2; 11 positions agree with TRBD2. The CDR3 has 17 residues. V lost 9 bases, J lost 0 bases, and 9 bases stayed unmatched. Germline CDR1 reads SNHLY; CDR2 reads FYNNEI. The CDR3 region has the DNA TGTGCCAGATCCCAGGGGACTAGCGGAACGAACACCGGGGAGCTGTTTTTT. This encodes CARSQGTSGTNTGELFF.

V is TRBV7-3 and J is TRBJ2-1; 9 bases are shared with TRBD1. With 2 bases clipped from V and 6 bases from J, the junction kept 8 bases outside the gene matches. The germline CDR1 and CDR2 sequences are SGHTA and FQGTGA. There are 16 residues in the CDR3. CDR3 loop: CASSLPPGTGSNEQFF. CDR3 coding DNA: TGTGCCAGCAGCTTACCCCCCGGGACAGGGAGCAATGAGCAGTTCTTC.

Here the CDR3 DNA reads TGTGCCAGCAGCAACAGGGTTTCCTACGAGCAGTACTTC. The encoded protein is CASSNRVSYEQYF. The chain couples TRBV5-6 to TRBJ2-7; weak D call: TRBD1 (6 bases). The CDR3 spans 13 residues. The ends were cut back, 4 bases at V and 1 base at J, with 9 bases in the middle. Germline V lookup: CDR1 SGHDT, CDR2 YYEEEE.

A few counts support this clone. The CDR3 protein is CASKWRDKNIQYF. In DNA form, the CDR3 reads TGTGCCAGCAAATGGAGGGACAAAAACATTCAGTACTTC. The chain carries TRBV12-3 or TRBV12-4 and TRBJ2-4; possibly TRBD2 for D (6 bases). This CDR3 has 13 amino acids. Trimming took 7 bases from V and 3 from J, leaving 10 bases between them.

This clone turned up a few times. The chain links TRBV6-1 to TRBJ1-5; a weak D match, TRBD1 (6 bases). The germline gives CDR1 MNHNS, CDR2 SASEGT. V was clipped by 2 bases and J by 1 base, with 9 bases between them. The CDR3 runs 15 residues. CDR3: CASSEFGQSNQPQHF. The CDR3, as DNA: TGTGCCAGCAGTGAATTTGGACAGAGCAATCAGCCCCAGCATTTT.

The V gene is TRBV7-2, the J gene TRBJ2-1; TRBD1 agrees at 12 bases. V dropped 3 bases and J dropped 9; count of bases not matched to a gene: 6. The CDR3 covers 15 residues. Germline CDR1 is SGHTA and CDR2 is FQGNSA. CDR3 nucleotides: TGTGCCAGCAGCTTCCAGGGACAGGGGGCTGGTGAGCAGTTCTTC. Translated, it gives CASSFQGQGAGEQFF.

This clone was seen a few times. The V call is TRBV7-2, the J call TRBJ2-2, with 7 bases identical to TRBD2. The CDR3 runs to 18 residues. Germline loops: CDR1 SGHTA, CDR2 FQGNSA. J gave up 13 bases and V 0 bases, and 20 bases lay outside the gene matches. CDR3 nucleotides: TGTGCCAGCAGCTTAGCCTGGAGTTCCGGGGGGAACCGGAGGCGGCTGTTTTTT. Its protein is CASSLAWSSGGNRRRLFF. The full variable domain, in which reference TRBV7-2 and TRBJ2-2 provide the parts outside the CDR3, is GAGVSQSPSNKVTEKGKDVELRCDPISGHTALYWYRQSLGQGLEFLIYFQGNSAPDKSGLPSDRFSAERTGGSVSTLTIQRTQQEDSAVYLCASSLAWSSGGNRRRLFFGEGSRLTVL.

The rearrangement uses TRBV12-3 or TRBV12-4 and TRBJ2-3; D uncertain. With 4 bases removed from V and 3 bases from J, the gap between germline ends came to 5 bases. The CDR3 extends over 12 amino acids. The CDR3 DNA reads as TGTGCCAGCAGTTCCCAGACAGATACGCAGTATTTT. As protein: CASSSQTDTQYF.

The chain is built from TRBV25-1 and TRBJ1-2; D not resolved. The CDR3 has 13 amino acids. From germline, CDR1 is MGHDK and CDR2 SYGVNS. The V end lost 0 bases, the J end lost 8 bases, and 10 bases lay between the germline ends. Here the CDR3 DNA reads TGTGCCAGCAGTGAATATGAGGTACTCGGCTACACCTTC. Protein product: CASSEYEVLGYTF.

This rearrangement joins TRBV18 to TRBJ2-3, with 8 bases that match TRBD1. The junction had 7 bases not matched to a gene; V was cut back by 3 bases and J by 5 bases. Germline CDR1 and CDR2: KGHSH and LQKENI. The CDR3 is 15 amino acids. The CDR3 region is CASSPSGQGGDTQYF. The CDR3 bases are TGTGCCAGCTCACCCTCCGGACAGGGAGGAGATACGCAGTATTTT. The entire variable domain, with the rest obtained from reference TRBV18 and TRBJ2-3, is as follows: NAGVMQNPRHLVRRRGQEARLRCSPMKGHSHVYWYRQLPEEGLKFMVYLQKENIIDESGMPKERFSAEFPKEGPSILRIQQVVRGDSAAYFCASSPSGQGGDTQYFGPGTRLTVL.

The V and J genes are TRBV7-2 and TRBJ2-7, with D perhaps TRBD2 (6 bases). Germline V gene sequence: CDR1 SGHTA, CDR2 FQGNSA. There are 14 residues in the CDR3. V shed 4 bases and J shed 6 bases, with 16 bases lying between them. CDR3 coding DNA: TGTGCCAGCAGCTCCAACGCAGTGGGGGGCGAGCAGTACTTC. This gives the protein CASSSNAVGGEQYF.

A remark on this clone: An end of the junction does not agree with germline; a read error may underlie this. V usage is TRBV12-3 or TRBV12-4 and J usage is TRBJ1-5; D perhaps matches TRBD1 (5 bases). This CDR3 contains 12 residues. The CDR3 here is CASSLMEGVRYF. The CDR3 DNA sequence: TGTGCCAGCAGTTTAATGGAAGGGGTTAGGTATTTT.

The V and J genes are TRBV19 and TRBJ1-2, with 10 bases that match TRBD1. In germline, CDR1 is LNHDA, CDR2 SQIVND (reference sequence). This CDR3 has 13 residues. V trimming: 8 bases; J trimming: 8 bases; junction bases outside the gene matches: 8. The CDR3 loop reads CASFNRDRGGYTF. CDR3 DNA: TGTGCCAGTTTCAACCGGGACAGGGGCGGCTACACCTTC.

The V gene is TRBV5-1, the J gene TRBJ2-7; TRBD2 agrees at 12 bases. CDR3 length: 15 residues. Germline-derived CDR1 and CDR2 are SGHRS and YFSETQ. V gave up 6 bases and J gave up 4 bases; unmatched junction bases: 8. The CDR3 here is CASTDLAGGPYEQYF. The CDR3 nucleotides read TGCGCCAGCACCGATCTAGCGGGAGGGCCTTACGAGCAGTACTTC.

In nucleotides, the CDR3 is TGTGCCAGCAGTGTAGCCGGCGAAAAACTGTTTTTT. Protein product: CASSVAGEKLFF. The chain uses TRBV11-2 and TRBJ1-4; D uncertain. The V end lost 6 bases, the J end lost 8 bases, and 10 bases lay between the germline ends. Germline CDR1 SGHAT, CDR2 FQNNGV. The CDR3 is 12 residues long.

The chain carries TRBV19 and TRBJ1-1, with TRBD1 identical over 9 bases. The V segment lost 6 bases and the J segment 6 bases; nucleotides outside the gene matches: 5. From germline, CDR1 is LNHDA and CDR2 SQIVND (reference sequence). CDR3 length equals 13 residues. The DNA of the CDR3 is TGTGCCAGTAGGGGGGACAGGGTCCCTGAAGCTTTCTTT. Its protein product is CASRGDRVPEAFF.

This clone was detected only once. This sequence joins TRBV6-5 and TRBJ1-2; D is undetermined. The germline CDR1 and CDR2 sequences are MNHEY and SVGAGI. The CDR3 sequence is 10 residues long. The V end lost 8 bases, the J end lost 6 bases, and 7 bases lay between the germline ends. DNA for the CDR3: TGTGCCAGCGGCTTCAATGGCTACACCTTC. This gives the protein CASGFNGYTF.

This clone has a single count. The V and J genes are TRBV11-2 and TRBJ1-6; D is possibly TRBD1 (5 bases). Trimming removed 5 bases from V and 8 bases from J, with 16 bases in between. The CDR3 runs 15 residues. Germline V lookup: CDR1 SGHAT, CDR2 FQNNGV. The CDR3 here is CASSLFGGRDSPLHF. Written as DNA, the CDR3 is TGTGCCAGCAGCCTCTTTGGGGGGAGGGATTCACCCCTCCACTTT.

This rearrangement joins TRBV4-3 to TRBJ1-1; TRBD1 matches at 9 bases. CDR1 is LGHNA, CDR2 YSLEER, per germline. V shed 4 bases and J 6 bases; nucleotides not matched to a gene: 6. CDR3 length: 14 residues. The CDR3 loop is CASSLGQGFPEAFF. As DNA, the CDR3 is TGCGCCAGCAGCCTCGGACAGGGGTTTCCTGAAGCTTTCTTT.

This clone occurred once. The chain has TRBV7-2 and TRBJ1-2; maybe TRBD1 (5 bases). V shed 3 bases and J shed 8 bases, with 16 bases lying between them. Per germline, CDR1 SGHTA and CDR2 FQGNSA. The CDR3 contains 14 residues. This CDR3 reads CASSFTGSQGGYTF. The CDR3 region has the DNA TGTGCCAGCAGCTTTACAGGATCCCAGGGAGGCTACACCTTC.

The chain couples TRBV19 to TRBJ1-3, with D maybe TRBD1 (5 bases). Trimming took off 6 bases at V and 0 bases at J, with 9 bases between the two ends. CDR3 length equals 14 residues. From germline, CDR1 is LNHDA and CDR2 SQIVND (reference sequence). The CDR3 DNA follows: TGTGCCAGTAGCGGACACCTCTCTGGAAACACCATATATTTT. Its translation is CASSGHLSGNTIYF.

The V call is TRBV7-6, the J call TRBJ2-2, with D maybe TRBD1 (6 bases). Deletions cut 0 bases from V and 4 bases from J, with 9 bases between. Germline V gene data show CDR1 as SGHVS and CDR2 as FNYEAQ. The CDR3 runs 15 residues. CDR3 sequence (DNA): TGTGCCAGCAGCTTAGCCAGGGGTGGCACCGGGGAGCTGTTTTTT. Its translation: CASSLARGGTGELFF.

The genes are TRBV28 and TRBJ1-1; D possibly corresponds to TRBD1 (6 bases). The CDR3 contains 11 residues. Trimming left V 7 bases short and J 8 bases short, with 11 bases between. The V gene's germline CDR1 is MDHEN and CDR2 SYDVKM. CDR3 nucleotides: TGTGCCAGCATTCAACAGGGAGAAGCTTTCTTT. Translating it yields CASIQQGEAFF.

CDR3: CSVPRQGTTYEQYF. DNA for the CDR3: TGCAGCGTCCCGAGGCAGGGGACGACCTACGAGCAGTACTTC. J is TRBJ2-7 and V is TRBV29-1; a weak D match, TRBD1 (6 bases). Germline CDR1 is SQVTM and CDR2 is ANQGSEA. The V and J ends lost 6 bases and 2 bases respectively, with 17 bases between them. This CDR3 spans 14 amino acids.

This clone was detected once. The chain employs TRBV28 and TRBJ1-4; maybe TRBD1 (5 bases). The germline CDR1 and CDR2 sequences are MDHEN and SYDVKM. There are 16 residues in the CDR3. Trimming shortened V by 5 bases and J by 7 bases, and 20 bases separated the two germline ends. As DNA, the CDR3 is TGTGCCAGCAGTCAATGGGACTCCGGGGGTAGTGAAAAACTGTTTTTT. The encoded protein is CASSQWDSGGSEKLFF.

The chain carries TRBV6-6 and TRBJ2-7; 7 bases line up with TRBD2. CDR1 is MNHNY, CDR2 SVGAGI, per germline (reference sequence). V was pared by 11 bases and J by 5 bases, with 6 bases of the junction left unmatched. The CDR3 runs to 11 residues. CDR3 region: CASNRGDEQYF. In DNA form, the CDR3 reads TGTGCCTCAAACCGGGGGGACGAGCAGTACTTC.

The chain employs TRBV4-1 and TRBJ1-2; 8 bases map to TRBD1. The trim removed 0 bases at V and 4 bases at J, leaving 7 bases unmatched. Looked up from germline, CDR1 is MGHRA and CDR2 is YSYEKL. The CDR3 is made up of 16 amino acids. CDR3 bases: TGCGCCAGCAGCCAAGATCGGACAGGGAAGACCTATGGCTACACCTTC. Encoded protein: CASSQDRTGKTYGYTF.

The CDR3 sequence: CASSLQGALTNEKLFF. The CDR3 DNA reads TGCGCCAGCAGCTTGCAGGGGGCGCTGACTAATGAAAAACTGTTTTTT. V is TRBV5-1 and J is TRBJ1-4; 8 nucleotides match TRBD1. V dropped 1 base and J dropped 2; count of bases not matched to a gene: 4. The CDR3 extends over 16 amino acids. Germline-derived CDR1 and CDR2 are SGHRS and YFSETQ.